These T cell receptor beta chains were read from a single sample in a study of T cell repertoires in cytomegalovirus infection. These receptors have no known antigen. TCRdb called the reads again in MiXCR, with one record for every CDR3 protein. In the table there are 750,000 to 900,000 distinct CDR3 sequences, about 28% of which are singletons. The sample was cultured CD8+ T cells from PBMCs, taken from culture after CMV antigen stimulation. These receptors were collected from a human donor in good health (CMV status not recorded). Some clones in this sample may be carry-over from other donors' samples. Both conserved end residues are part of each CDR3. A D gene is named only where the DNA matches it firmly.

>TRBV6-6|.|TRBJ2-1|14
CASSYSREANEQFF
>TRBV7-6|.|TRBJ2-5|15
CASSLASGLTRSQYF
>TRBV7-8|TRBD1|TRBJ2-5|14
CASSSGTGTETQYF
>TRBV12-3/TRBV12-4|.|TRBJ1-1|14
CASSLAPGATEAFF
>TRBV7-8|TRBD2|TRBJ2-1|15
CASTPLAGGKNEQFF
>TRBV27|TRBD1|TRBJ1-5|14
CASSLTGEGQPQHF
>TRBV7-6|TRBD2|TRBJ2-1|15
CASSFWTSGYNEQFF
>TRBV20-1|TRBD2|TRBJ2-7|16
CSANPRGLAGRYEQYF
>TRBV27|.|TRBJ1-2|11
CAHQGEYGYTF
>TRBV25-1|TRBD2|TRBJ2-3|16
CASSEFSGGATDTQYF
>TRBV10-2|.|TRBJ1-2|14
CASRLLQGPYGYTF
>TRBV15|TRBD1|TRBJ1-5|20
CATSRDRSLRQGILGQPQHF
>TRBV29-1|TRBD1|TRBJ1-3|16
CSVEDWDRGSGNTIYF
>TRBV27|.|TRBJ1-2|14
CASSFQGDNYGYTF
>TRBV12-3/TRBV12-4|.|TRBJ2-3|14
CASSFTRVADTQYF
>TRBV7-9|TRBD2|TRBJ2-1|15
CASSHPGGALNEQFF
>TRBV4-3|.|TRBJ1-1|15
CASSQGSGGGTEAFF
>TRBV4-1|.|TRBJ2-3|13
CASSQVGQDTQYF
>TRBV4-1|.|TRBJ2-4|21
CASSLILSGTGDLLAKNIQYF
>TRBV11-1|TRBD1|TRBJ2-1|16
CASSSRRQGIYNEQFF
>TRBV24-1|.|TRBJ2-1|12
CATSENSNEQFF
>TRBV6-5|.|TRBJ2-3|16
CASSYSWGAATDTQYF
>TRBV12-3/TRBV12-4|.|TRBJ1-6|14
CASSGGVYNSPLHF